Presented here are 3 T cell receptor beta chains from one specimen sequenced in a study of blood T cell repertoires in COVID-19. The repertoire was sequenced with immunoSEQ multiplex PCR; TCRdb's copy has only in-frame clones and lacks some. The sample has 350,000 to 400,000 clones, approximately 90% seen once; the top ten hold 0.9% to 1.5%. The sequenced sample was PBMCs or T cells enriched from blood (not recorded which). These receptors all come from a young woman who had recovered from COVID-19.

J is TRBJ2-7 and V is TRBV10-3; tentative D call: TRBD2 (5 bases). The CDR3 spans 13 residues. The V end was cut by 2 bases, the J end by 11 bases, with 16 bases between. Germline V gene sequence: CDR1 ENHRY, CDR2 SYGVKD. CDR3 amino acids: CAISEPPREEKYF. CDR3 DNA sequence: TGTGCCATCAGTGAGCCGCCCCGGGAAGAGAAGTACTTC.

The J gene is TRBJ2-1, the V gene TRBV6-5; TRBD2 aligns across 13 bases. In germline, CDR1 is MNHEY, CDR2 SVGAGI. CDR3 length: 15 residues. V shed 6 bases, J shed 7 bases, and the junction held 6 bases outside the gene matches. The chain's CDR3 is CASSSTSGGRNEQFF. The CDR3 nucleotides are TGTGCCAGCAGCTCGACTAGCGGGGGGCGGAATGAGCAGTTCTTC.

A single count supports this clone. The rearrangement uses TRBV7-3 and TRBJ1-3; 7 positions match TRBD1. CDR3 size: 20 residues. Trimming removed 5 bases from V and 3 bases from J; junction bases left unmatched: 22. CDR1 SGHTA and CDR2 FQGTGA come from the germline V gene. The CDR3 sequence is CASSQTEQEQQGTCGNTIYF. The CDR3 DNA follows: TGTGCCAGCAGCCAGACGGAACAAGAACAACAGGGGACGTGTGGAAACACCATATATTTT. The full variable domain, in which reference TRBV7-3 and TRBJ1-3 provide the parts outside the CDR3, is GAGVSQTPSNKVTEKGKYVELRCDPISGHTALYWYRQSLGQGPEFLIYFQGTGAADDSGLPNDRFFAVRPEGSVSTLKIQRTERGDSAVYLCASSQTEQEQQGTCGNTIYFGEGSWLTVV.